This T cell receptor beta chain was found in a study of human T cells and chemical hapten exposure (dated by TCRdb to 2020 to 2023). About the full investigation: For sensitization, 2% DPC in acetone was applied to a roughly 2 cm by roughly 2 cm area of upper inner arm skin. The study tracked peripheral blood TCR repertoire changes in vivo during primary and secondary sensitization to the hapten diphenylcyclopropenone (DPC) in alopecia patients. Blood samples were taken from patients before sensitization (week 0) and then at 2, 6 and about 24 weeks after DPC sensitization. Throughout the study period of 20 to 25 weeks, patients also received therapeutic DPC doses to the scalp every week. Roughly 30 alopecia patients gave blood for TCR sequencing at one to four time points (pre-sensitization, 2, 6 and 24 weeks). The mostly female patient cohort included alopecia areata with under or over 50% scalp involvement, alopecia totalis and alopecia universalis. Libraries were pooled for sequencing, and variation in per-sample TCR yields was attributed mainly to small differences in library volumes within the pool. Patch testing was performed on the upper back with Finn chambers containing 0.01% DPC, and the patch tests were scored after 6 days according to International Contact Dermatitis Research Group standards. Study-level results and caveats: DPC sensitization did not change how many TCRs were above 1 in 1000 frequency, and no evidence was found of alterations in global repertoire structure. After repeated subsampling, the strength of the expansion versus patch-test correlation and the threshold at which it became significant changed. A positive correlation was found between the number of PT1 expanded TCRs and patch test score, with significance reached at thresholds 8, 16 and 32 but not 4. All patients had alopecia, a presumed autoimmune disease, so their immune response might differ from that of healthy individuals. Compared with pre-sensitization or healthy control sets, expanded TCRs formed significantly more large CDR3 similarity clusters, which is consistent with antigen-driven responses.

The receptor library was made with RACE. The sequencing machine was a NextSeq 500. During library preparation, unique molecular identifiers were attached to individual cDNA molecules so that TCRs could be counted quantitatively and reproducibly. Each blood RNA sample was used to sequence both TCR alpha and TCR beta chains. In the authors' own workflow: A median of roughly 98,000 TCRs per sample was observed, with a range of about 23,224 to 690,600. V, J and CDR3 annotation of the TCR reads was performed with the Decombinator software suite. To make PS versus PT1 abundance plots, every sample was subsampled to the same number of TCRs (28,000). Expanded TCRs were defined as absent before sensitization and observed at least eight times at the 2-week time point. TCRdb reran the public reads through fastp at Q25 and MiXCR, keeping productive beta chains. Entries that share a CDR3 protein sequence are merged under the most common genes and DNA. The V and J calls were determined by TCRdb, not by the authors. Present in this sample are some 70,000 distinct CDR3 sequences, approximately 11% of which were seen just once. The leading ten clones occupy 4.5% to 5.5% of the sample.

The time point label corresponds to: pre-sensitization, week 0. The treatment or condition label on this specimen signifies: therapeutic diphenylcyclopropenone sensitization with weekly scalp DPC. At every patch-test visit, the blood draw took place before the patch test was put on. To be eligible, patients had to be aged 18 to 70, diagnosed with alopecia and judged suitable for DPC therapy, while pregnant patients were excluded. Total RNA was extracted from unfractionated whole blood collected in Tempus Blood RNA tubes. CDR1 and CDR2, per the germline V gene (reference sequence), are DFQATT and SNEGSKA. The CDR3 measures 15 amino acids from cysteine to phenylalanine. The sequence is cut down to CDR3 DNA, 45 bases in frame from base 1. This clonotype was found many times. What antigen it recognizes has not been identified. One junction end disagrees with the germline gene, perhaps due to a read error.

The chain couples TRBV20-1 to TRBJ2-1, with 9 bases in between that match TRBD1. The sequencing used whole blood, collected in connection with sensitization to the hapten diphenylcyclopropenone (DPC). The clonotype originates from a woman aged 50 to 60 with alopecia areata. Some clones in this sample may be carry-over from other donors' samples. In nucleotides, the sequence is TGCAGTGCTAAGGCCGGGACAGGGTCCTTCAATGAGCAGTTCTTC. This encodes CSAKAGTGSFNEQFF.